A single sample gave rise to the 32 T cell receptor beta chains below, sequenced in a study of T cell repertoires in cytomegalovirus infection. One entry per CDR3 protein results from TCRdb running MiXCR on the reads. The data contain some 77,000 distinct CDR3 sequences, 3.7% of them singletons. The sample consisted of PBMCs. The receptors here all came from a human donor in good health (CMV status not recorded). Some clones in this sample may be carry-over from other donors' samples.

This clonotype was recorded at least ten times. This sequence joins TRBV6-2 or TRBV6-3 and TRBJ2-7, with 8 nucleotides matching TRBD2. This CDR3 has 15 amino acids. After removal of 0 bases from V and 3 bases from J, the junction contained 4 bases not matched to a gene. From germline, CDR1 is MNHEY and CDR2 SVGEGT. Written as DNA, the CDR3 is TGTGCCAGCAGTTACTCCGCGGGGGGCCGCTACGAGCAGTACTTC. It encodes CASSYSAGGRYEQYF.

This clonotype showed up many times. The V and J genes are TRBV7-9 and TRBJ1-4; no reliable D call. Germline CDR1 and CDR2: SEHNR and FQNEAQ (reference sequence). CDR3 length: 19 residues. V was pared by 0 bases and J by 7 bases, with 24 bases between. The CDR3 protein is CASSLAQVLNSQSGEKLFF. DNA for the CDR3: TGTGCCAGCAGCTTAGCGCAAGTATTGAACTCTCAAAGCGGTGAAAAACTGTTTTTT.

This clonotype appeared many times. J is TRBJ2-5 and V is TRBV4-1; a weak D match, TRBD1 (7 bases). CDR3 size: 14 residues. Trimming removed 2 bases from V and 5 bases from J, with 12 bases in between. The germline V gene has CDR1 MGHRA and CDR2 YSYEKL. CDR3 region: CASSQQGGWETQYF. The CDR3 bases are TGCGCCAGCAGCCAACAGGGGGGATGGGAGACCCAGTACTTC.

This clonotype was detected ten times or more. This chain connects TRBV28 to TRBJ2-5; no reliable D call. This CDR3 has 11 amino acids. Trimming removed 5 bases at V and 5 bases at J, with 6 bases between. CDR1 and CDR2 (germline): MDHEN, SYDVKM. This CDR3 is CASSPRETQYF. The CDR3 nucleotides read TGTGCCAGCAGTCCCAGGGAGACCCAGTACTTC.

This clonotype was counted many times. The rearrangement links TRBV19 to TRBJ2-1, with no clear D. The CDR3 extends over 15 amino acids. The germline CDR1 and CDR2 sequences are LNHDA and SQIVND (reference sequence). The V end lost 4 bases, the J end lost 0 bases, and 10 bases lay between the germline ends. In DNA, the CDR3 is TGTGCCAGTAGTAGCTCTCAGACCTCCTACAATGAGCAGTTCTTC. It encodes CASSSSQTSYNEQFF.

This clonotype was detected once. A read error may explain this, as a much larger clone is one base away. The chain links TRBV10-3 to TRBJ1-2, with 8 bases matching TRBD1. The V gene's germline CDR1 is ENHRY and CDR2 SYGVKD. This CDR3 region has 13 residues. V gave up 10 bases and J gave up 3 bases; unmatched junction bases: 7. The CDR3 nucleotides read TGTGCCAGTGACAGGGGCGATGACTATGGCTACACCTTC. Amino acids: CASDRGDDYGYTF.

In this sample, this clonotype turned up a few times. J is TRBJ1-2 and V is TRBV7-2, with D uncertain. V dropped 2 bases and J dropped 8 bases, with 15 bases sitting between them. The CDR3 runs 14 residues. Looked up from germline, CDR1 is SGHTA and CDR2 is FQGNSA. CDR3 nucleotide sequence: TGTGCCAGCAGCTTAATGGAGGGAGTCGGAGGCTACACCTTC. It specifies CASSLMEGVGGYTF.

This clonotype showed up many times. This chain connects TRBV6-5 to TRBJ2-3; 11 nucleotides line up with TRBD2. The germline CDR1 and CDR2 sequences are MNHEY and SVGAGI. With V trimmed by 2 bases and J by 3 bases, 4 bases remained unmatched. There are 16 residues in the CDR3. The CDR3 here is CASSYPGTSGTDTQYF. DNA of the CDR3: TGTGCCAGCAGTTACCCCGGGACTAGCGGAACAGATACGCAGTATTTT.

The chain combines TRBV7-6 with TRBJ2-1; no definite D call. CDR1 and CDR2 from the germline V gene are SGHVS and FNYEAQ. V gave up 5 bases and J gave up 4 bases, with 9 bases separating them. The CDR3 loop spans 13 amino acids. The CDR3 sequence is CASSLSTYNEQFF. The DNA of the CDR3 is TGTGCCAGCAGCCTATCCACTTACAATGAGCAGTTCTTC.

This clonotype was counted ten times or more. The chain employs TRBV12-3 or TRBV12-4 and TRBJ1-2, with D possibly matching TRBD1 (5 bases). With 2 bases removed from V and 11 bases from J, the gap between germline ends came to 18 bases. The CDR3 has 14 amino acids. The CDR3 region is CASSLSLGDSEYTF. In DNA, the CDR3 is TGTGCCAGCAGTTTATCCCTTGGAGACAGCGAGTACACCTTC.

This clonotype was observed many times. This chain uses TRBV5-6 with TRBJ2-1; 7 nucleotides match TRBD1. V trimming: 1 base; J trimming: 5 bases; junction bases outside the gene matches: 3. The CDR3 covers 14 residues. Germline V gene sequence: CDR1 SGHDT, CDR2 YYEEEE. CDR3 in amino acids: CASSLPTGNNEQFF. CDR3 nucleotides: TGTGCCAGCAGCTTGCCGACAGGGAACAATGAGCAGTTCTTC.

This clonotype was observed many times. This chain connects TRBV7-8 to TRBJ1-6; TRBD1 agrees at 7 bases. The CDR3 length is 16 residues. Trimming cost V 1 base and J 9 bases; bases outside gene matches: 9. Germline V CDR1 and CDR2: SGHVS, FQNEAQ. As DNA, the CDR3 is TGTGCCAGCAGCTTAGAACGACAGGGCGATTTTTCACCCCTCCACTTT. Translated: CASSLERQGDFSPLHF. The entire variable domain, with the rest obtained from reference TRBV7-8 and TRBJ1-6, is as follows: GAGVSQSPRYKVAKRGQDVALRCDPISGHVSLFWYQQALGQGPEFLTYFQNEAQLDKSGLPSDRFFAERPEGSVSTLKIQRTQQEDSAVYLCASSLERQGDFSPLHFGNGTRLTVT.

This clonotype was seen at least ten times. This sequence joins TRBV5-4 and TRBJ2-3; TRBD1 or TRBD2 may be the D gene (5 bases each). CDR3 length: 15 residues. Trimming took off 4 bases at V and 0 bases at J, with 12 bases between the two ends. The germline CDR1 and CDR2 sequences are SGHNT and YYREEE (reference sequence). This CDR3 reads CASSTPGPSTDTQYF. The CDR3 nucleotides are TGTGCCAGCAGCACCCCGGGACCCAGCACAGATACGCAGTATTTT.

This clonotype was detected many times. The chain employs TRBV7-2 and TRBJ1-1, with D uncertain. The CDR3 totals 14 residues. Germline V gives CDR1 SGHTA, CDR2 FQGNSA. Trimming removed 2 bases from V and 1 base from J, with 8 bases in between. CDR3 DNA: TGTGCCAGCAGCTTACGGTCGAGGAACACTGAAGCTTTCTTT. This translates into CASSLRSRNTEAFF.

Judged by abundance, this clonotype is medium-sized. This rearrangement joins TRBV7-2 to TRBJ2-7; D is possibly TRBD2 (5 bases). V was trimmed by 6 bases and J by 0 bases, leaving 18 bases between them. This CDR3 contains 16 residues. CDR1 is SGHTA and CDR2 is FQGNSA in the germline V gene. Here the CDR3 DNA reads TGTGCCAGCAGTATCTCTCGGGGATTGCGCTCCTACGAGCAGTACTTC. Encoded protein: CASSISRGLRSYEQYF.

This clonotype was observed at least ten times. The chain combines TRBV20-1 with TRBJ2-7, with 9 bases aligning to TRBD1. This CDR3 region has 12 residues. V dropped 6 bases and J dropped 4; count of bases not matched to a gene: 4. Germline-derived CDR1 and CDR2 are DFQATT and SNEGSKA (reference sequence). Here the CDR3 DNA reads TGCAGTGCGGCGGGACAGGGTTACGAGCAGTACTTC. Residues: CSAAGQGYEQYF.

This clonotype occurred many times. This chain joins TRBV5-6 and TRBJ1-1; D is unclear. CDR3 length equals 15 residues. CDR1 is SGHDT, CDR2 YYEEEE, per germline. Trimming shortened V by 0 bases and J by 0 bases, and 9 bases separated the two germline ends. The CDR3 bases are TGTGCCAGCAGCTTGGTAGGCAGTTTGAACACTGAAGCTTTCTTT. Translating gives CASSLVGSLNTEAFF.

This clonotype was counted at least ten times. The V and J genes are TRBV12-3 or TRBV12-4 and TRBJ1-2; 7 bases match TRBD1. The CDR3 loop spans 13 amino acids. J was trimmed by 4 bases and V by 5 bases; bases with no gene match: 4. The CDR3 sequence: CASSQQGTYGYTF. In DNA form, the CDR3 reads TGTGCCAGCAGTCAACAGGGGACCTATGGCTACACCTTC.

The sample holds many counts of this clonotype. The chain combines TRBV7-2 with TRBJ2-7, with TRBD1 matching 9 bases. The length of the CDR3 is 14 residues. Losses at the gene ends were 4 bases for V and 6 bases for J; bases not matched to a gene: 7. Germline assignment: CDR1 SGHTA and CDR2 FQGNSA. The CDR3 sequence is CASSSWTGAIEQYF. The CDR3 DNA follows: TGTGCCAGCAGCTCATGGACAGGGGCCATCGAGCAGTACTTC.

A note on this clonotype: One junction end does not reproduce the germline sequence, and a read error may be involved. The V gene is TRBV7-8, the J gene TRBJ1-4; D unresolved. The CDR3 runs to 14 residues. The germline gives CDR1 SGHVS, CDR2 FQNEAQ. CDR3 region: CASSLGGSNETLFF. The CDR3 DNA reads TGTGCCAGCAGCTTAGGGGGTTCTAATGAAACACTGTTTTTT.

Many counts were recorded for this clonotype. The rearrangement uses TRBV7-2 and TRBJ2-1; D perhaps matches TRBD2 (6 bases). CDR1 SGHTA and CDR2 FQGNSA come from the germline V gene. The CDR3 covers 15 residues. The V end lost 1 base, the J end lost 8 bases, and 15 bases lay between the germline ends. The DNA for the CDR3 is TGTGCCAGCAGCTTAGTTTGGCGGGGTAGGGATGAGCAGTTCTTC. This codes for CASSLVWRGRDEQFF.

V and J are TRBV6-6 and TRBJ2-3, with D possibly TRBD2 on 5 matching bases. The CDR3 loop spans 17 amino acids. V was shortened by 5 bases and J by 4 bases, with 22 bases between the two germline ends. The V gene's germline CDR1 is MNHNY and CDR2 SVGAGI (reference sequence). The CDR3 spells CASSGLQGFPGSDTQYF. CDR3 DNA: TGTGCCAGCAGTGGATTACAAGGATTCCCGGGGTCAGATACGCAGTATTTT.

This clonotype was detected many times. The genes are TRBV6-2 or TRBV6-3 and TRBJ1-5; D may be TRBD1 (5 bases). Trimming pared 0 bases from V and 6 bases from J, leaving 18 bases between. This CDR3 spans 17 amino acids. Germline CDR1 MNHEY, CDR2 SVGEGT. The CDR3 region has the DNA TGTGCCAGCAGTTACTCGAGTCAGGGAAGGATCGTTCAGCCCCAGCATTTT. Amino acid sequence: CASSYSSQGRIVQPQHF.

In its sample, this clonotype was seen many times. The chain joins TRBV12-3 or TRBV12-4 to TRBJ2-2, with D uncertain. Trimming shortened V by 7 bases and J by 0 bases, and 3 bases separated the two germline ends. This CDR3 region has 12 residues. CDR3 protein: CASTPNTGELFF. CDR3 in DNA: TGTGCCAGCACCCCGAACACCGGGGAGCTGTTTTTT.

The sample holds many counts of this clonotype. The chain recombines TRBV12-3 or TRBV12-4 with TRBJ2-7, with 9 bases that match TRBD1. This CDR3 has 12 residues. After removal of 6 bases from V and 4 bases from J, the junction contained 1 base not matched to a gene. The DNA of the CDR3 is TGTGCCAGCAGCGGACAGGGGTACGAGCAGTACTTC. Amino acid sequence: CASSGQGYEQYF.

There are many counts of this clonotype. V and J are TRBV28 and TRBJ1-1, with TRBD1 matching 8 bases. Looked up from germline, CDR1 is MDHEN and CDR2 is SYDVKM. The CDR3 has 15 residues. With V trimmed by 2 bases and J by 5 bases, 7 bases remained unmatched. CDR3 region: CASSLPGGSGTEAFF. DNA of the CDR3: TGTGCCAGCAGTTTACCAGGGGGCTCGGGGACTGAAGCTTTCTTT.

This clonotype was recorded many times. J is TRBJ2-7 and V is TRBV7-2; D perhaps matches TRBD1 (5 bases). CDR1 and CDR2 (germline): SGHTA, FQGNSA. This CDR3 is built from 16 residues. Trimming shortened V by 1 base and J by 1 base, and 14 bases separated the two germline ends. Here the CDR3 DNA reads TGTGCCAGCAGCTTAGATTTTAGGGCAGGGTCCTACGAGCAGTACTTC. Translated: CASSLDFRAGSYEQYF.

The sample holds many counts of this clonotype. The chain is built from TRBV27 and TRBJ1-1; 10 positions match TRBD1. CDR1 and CDR2 from the germline V gene are MNHEY and SMNVEV (reference sequence). The CDR3 loop spans 13 amino acids. V was clipped by 6 bases and J by 6 bases; unmatched bases: 4. As DNA, the CDR3 is TGTGCCAGCAGGGACAGGGGGGCTGCTGAAGCTTTCTTT. Amino acids: CASRDRGAAEAFF.

This clonotype came up many times. The chain carries TRBV3-1 and TRBJ2-7; a possible D gene is TRBD1 (5 bases). Trimming left V 5 bases short and J 7 bases short, with 15 bases between. The CDR3 runs 13 residues. Germline CDR1 and CDR2: LGHDT and YNNKEL (reference sequence). The CDR3 coding sequence is TGTGCCAGCAGCACCAGGGTTCGTGGAGAGCAGTACTTC. This codes for CASSTRVRGEQYF.

This clonotype was observed many times. The chain recombines TRBV7-2 with TRBJ2-7; 9 nucleotides align to TRBD1. The CDR3 consists of 17 residues. V gave up 0 bases and J gave up 4 bases; unmatched junction bases: 10. The germline V gene has CDR1 SGHTA and CDR2 FQGNSA. The CDR3: CASSLAVWTGAYYEQYF. The CDR3 region has the DNA TGTGCCAGCAGCTTAGCAGTTTGGACAGGGGCATATTACGAGCAGTACTTC.

This clonotype was observed at least ten times. The gene calls are TRBV20-1 and TRBJ2-5; TRBD1 matches 8 bases. This CDR3 has 13 amino acids. In germline, CDR1 is DFQATT, CDR2 SNEGSKA (reference sequence). The ends lost 3 bases at V and 4 bases at J; junction bases unmatched: 4. The CDR3 DNA follows: TGCAGTGCTAGTCGACAGGGGACAGAGACCCAGTACTTC. It is translated as CSASRQGTETQYF.

This clonotype was detected many times. The V and J genes are TRBV5-5 and TRBJ1-3; no clear D. Germline V gene data show CDR1 as SGHKS and CDR2 as YYEKEE (reference sequence). This CDR3 is built from 17 residues. Trimming took off 6 bases at V and 0 bases at J, with 19 bases between the two ends. Here the CDR3 DNA reads TGTGCCAGCACTCTGGGGTCATCAGAGAGCTCTGGAAACACCATATATTTT. Encoded protein: CASTLGSSESSGNTIYF.